This record concerns one T cell receptor beta chain sequence. The length of the CDR3 is 17 residues. Germline V lookup: CDR1 SGHTA, CDR2 FQGTGA. This sample is drawn from a study of monozygotic twins with inflammatory bowel disease. The authors ran two nested PCRs of about 15 and 9 cycles on TCRalpha and TCRbeta cDNA. Reprocessing the 5' RACE reads, TCRdb reports a single entry for every CDR3 protein and omits DNA. Reported are some 400,000 distinct CDR3 sequences; the ten largest clones contain 2% to 3%. The specimen was blood. This TCR came from a human donor with ulcerative colitis or Crohn's disease, or a healthy co-twin of an affected twin (not recorded which). The chain is built from TRBV7-3 and TRBJ2-6; no DNA is available, so the TRBD1 call from TCRdb remains unchecked. The CDR3 is CASSLPPGLSGANVLTF.